The next 21 T cell receptor beta chains were all read from a single sample in a study of blood T cell repertoires in COVID-19. Generated by immunoSEQ multiplex PCR, the TCRdb table keeps only in-frame clones and is missing some. Of 240,000 or so clones in the sample, about 86% were seen once. Sequencing was performed on PBMCs or T cells enriched from blood (not recorded which). These receptors were collected from a woman aged 40 to 50 with acute COVID-19.

V is TRBV19 and J is TRBJ2-2, with 11 nucleotides matching TRBD2. CDR1 LNHDA and CDR2 SQIVND come from the germline V gene (reference sequence). The CDR3 loop spans 16 amino acids. Unmatched junction bases numbered 4, after V lost 5 bases and J lost 2 bases. CDR3 DNA sequence: TGTGCCAGTAGTTATAGACTAGCGGGAAACACCGGGGAGCTGTTTTTT. Its translation is CASSYRLAGNTGELFF.

The chain employs TRBV5-1 and TRBJ1-5, with TRBD1 matching 10 bases. This CDR3 is 15 amino acids long. The germline V gene has CDR1 SGHRS and CDR2 YFSETQ. The ends lost 4 bases at V and 3 bases at J; junction bases unmatched: 4. DNA for the CDR3: TGCGCCAGCAGCAAAGGGACAGGGGACAATCAGCCCCAGCATTTT. This sequence encodes CASSKGTGDNQPQHF.

The chain links TRBV19 to TRBJ2-3; 12 positions agree with TRBD1. J gave up 4 bases and V 3 bases, and 2 bases lay outside the gene matches. The germline CDR1 and CDR2 sequences are LNHDA and SQIVND (reference sequence). This CDR3 is built from 15 residues. The CDR3 region is CASSMGQGAADTQYF. DNA for the CDR3: TGTGCCAGTAGTATGGGACAGGGGGCCGCAGATACGCAGTATTTT.

The J gene is TRBJ2-1, the V gene TRBV12-2; the table's D call TRBD2 went unverified against the DNA. TRBV12-2 is designated a pseudogene. The CDR3 sequence is 18 residues long. CDR3 nucleotides: TGTGCAAGTCGCCTACCCGGCAAGCGGGAAAGAGGGGGTAATGAGCAGTTCTTC. Its protein product is CASRLPGKRERGGNEQFF.

The V gene is TRBV6-5, the J gene TRBJ2-2, with D unresolved. The CDR3 is made up of 15 amino acids. The V gene lost 6 bases and the J gene lost 1 base, with 12 bases spanning the gap. CDR1 MNHEY and CDR2 SVGAGI come from the germline V gene. This CDR3 reads CASRPLGKNTGELFF. CDR3 in DNA: TGTGCCAGCAGACCGCTAGGCAAGAACACCGGGGAGCTGTTTTTT.

This chain joins TRBV9 and TRBJ2-5, with 7 bases matching TRBD2. Trimming cost V 0 bases and J 0 bases; bases outside gene matches: 5. The CDR3 covers 16 residues. CDR1 is SGDLS, CDR2 YYNGEE, per germline. CDR3 protein: CASSVGSGDYQETQYF. In DNA form, the CDR3 reads TGTGCCAGCAGCGTAGGGAGCGGGGACTACCAAGAGACCCAGTACTTC.

The chain employs TRBV27 and TRBJ2-1; D is possibly TRBD1 (7 bases). The CDR3 length is 15 residues. Trimming shortened V by 3 bases and J by 6 bases, and 15 bases separated the two germline ends. CDR1 and CDR2 (germline): MNHEY, SMNVEV (reference sequence). The CDR3 here is CASSFRGTEGNEQFF. CDR3 coding DNA: TGTGCCAGCAGTTTCAGGGGGACTGAGGGCAATGAGCAGTTCTTC.

This clone has a handful of counts. Other nucleotide sequences in the sample specify the same CDR3. This rearrangement joins TRBV19 to TRBJ2-7, with D uncertain. The CDR3 consists of 13 residues. Trimming pared 1 base from V and 0 bases from J, leaving 4 bases between. The germline CDR1 and CDR2 sequences are LNHDA and SQIVND (reference sequence). The CDR3 loop is CASSIGASYEQYF. Here the CDR3 DNA reads TGTGCCAGTAGTATAGGGGCCTCCTACGAGCAGTACTTC.

The chain links TRBV5-4 to TRBJ1-2, with 7 bases aligning to TRBD1. Germline loops: CDR1 SGHNT, CDR2 YYREEE (reference sequence). V shed 0 bases, J shed 8 bases, and the junction held 4 bases outside the gene matches. This CDR3 contains 13 residues. DNA for the CDR3: TGTGCCAGCAGCTTGGCAGGGGGATGGGGCTACACCTTC. Translating it yields CASSLAGGWGYTF.

The chain has TRBV15 and TRBJ2-7, with D maybe TRBD2 (6 bases). Germline CDR1 LNHNV, CDR2 YYDKDF (reference sequence). Trimming took off 0 bases at V and 2 bases at J, with 11 bases between the two ends. The CDR3 totals 15 residues. CDR3 residues: CATSRDPRGTYEQYF. The CDR3 DNA follows: TGTGCCACCAGCAGAGATCCACGGGGGACCTACGAGCAGTACTTC.

The CDR3 sequence: CSVAFGREYNEQFF. For the CDR3, the DNA is TGCAGCGTCGCATTCGGGAGGGAGTACAATGAGCAGTTCTTC. The chain uses TRBV29-1 and TRBJ2-1, with TRBD2 matching over 8 bases. This CDR3 comprises 14 residues. The ends lost 6 bases at V and 4 bases at J; junction bases unmatched: 8. Germline V gene lookup returns CDR1 SQVTM and CDR2 ANQGSEA.

The CDR3: CASSLRSGREPYEQYF. For the CDR3, the DNA is TGTGCCAGCAGTTTACGCAGCGGGAGAGAACCTTACGAGCAGTACTTC. The J gene is TRBJ2-7, the V gene TRBV27, with 8 bases matching TRBD2. Germline V CDR1 and CDR2: MNHEY, SMNVEV (reference sequence). After removal of 2 bases from V and 4 bases from J, the junction contained 10 bases not matched to a gene. This CDR3 is built from 16 residues.

The V and J genes are TRBV7-3 and TRBJ2-2; 9 bases agree with TRBD1. Germline CDR1 reads SGHTA; CDR2 reads FQGTGA. Germline trimming cut 2 bases from V and 4 bases from J; bases unmatched to any gene: 2. This CDR3 is built from 15 residues. As DNA, the CDR3 is TGTGCCAGCAGCTTACGGACAGGGGTCACCGGGGAGCTGTTTTTT. Its translation is CASSLRTGVTGELFF.

This clone was seen just once. This chain uses TRBV5-5 with TRBJ1-3, with D possibly being TRBD1 (5 bases). In germline, CDR1 is SGHKS, CDR2 YYEKEE (reference sequence). V dropped 0 bases and J dropped 0 bases, with 16 bases sitting between them. The CDR3 consists of 18 residues. The CDR3 bases are TGTGCCAGCAGCTTGGACGCCGTCGGCAGGGACTCTGGAAACACCATATATTTT. Translation: CASSLDAVGRDSGNTIYF.

V usage is TRBV14 and J usage is TRBJ2-3; D is unclear. The CDR3 spans 13 residues. Trimming took off 0 bases at V and 6 bases at J, with 7 bases between the two ends. Germline V gene data show CDR1 as SGHDN and CDR2 as FVKESK. CDR3 DNA sequence: TGTGCCAGCAGCCAAGATTTCCGGGATACGCAGTATTTT. Amino acids: CASSQDFRDTQYF.

This sequence joins TRBV7-2 and TRBJ2-7, with TRBD1 matching 8 bases. V dropped 3 bases and J dropped 4; count of bases not matched to a gene: 5. Germline V CDR1 and CDR2: SGHTA, FQGNSA. The CDR3 totals 14 residues. CDR3 sequence: CASSFTGGMYEQYF. CDR3 coding DNA: TGTGCCAGCAGCTTCACAGGGGGAATGTACGAGCAGTACTTC.

This chain uses TRBV9 with TRBJ2-1; 10 nucleotides align to TRBD2. The V and J ends lost 9 bases and 8 bases, in that order; junction bases with no gene match: 14. Germline V lookup: CDR1 SGDLS, CDR2 YYNGEE. This CDR3 contains 15 residues. CDR3 nucleotides: TGTGCCACCGCCCCAACTAGCGGGGCTTGGGATGAGCAGTTCTTC. This codes for CATAPTSGAWDEQFF. Full variable domain (missing parts from reference TRBV9 and TRBJ2-1): DSGVTQTPKHLITATGQRVTLRCSPRSGDLSVYWYQQSLDQGLQFLIQYYNGEERAKGNILERFSAQQFPDLHSELNLSSLELGDSALYFCATAPTSGAWDEQFFGPGTRLTVL.

The chain uses TRBV9 and TRBJ2-7; 7 bases agree with TRBD1. This CDR3 region has 14 residues. The germline CDR1 and CDR2 sequences are SGDLS and YYNGEE. The V segment lost 0 bases and the J segment 3 bases; nucleotides outside the gene matches: 3. CDR3 residues: CASSVGDRHYEQYF. The CDR3 DNA reads TGTGCCAGCAGCGTAGGGGACAGACACTACGAGCAGTACTTC. Full variable domain (rest looked up from reference TRBV9 and TRBJ2-7): DSGVTQTPKHLITATGQRVTLRCSPRSGDLSVYWYQQSLDQGLQFLIQYYNGEERAKGNILERFSAQQFPDLHSELNLSSLELGDSALYFCASSVGDRHYEQYFGPGTRLTVT.

The chain combines TRBV29-1 with TRBJ2-1; 9 bases agree with TRBD1. This CDR3 has 16 amino acids. The trim removed 0 bases at V and 0 bases at J, leaving 3 bases unmatched. Germline CDR1 SQVTM, CDR2 ANQGSEA. The CDR3 DNA follows: TGCAGCGTTGAAGAAACGGGACAGGGCTCCTACAATGAGCAGTTCTTC. This gives the protein CSVEETGQGSYNEQFF.

The chain carries TRBV7-2 and TRBJ2-5, with 7 bases lining up with TRBD2. There are 13 residues in the CDR3. CDR1 is SGHTA and CDR2 is FQGNSA in the germline V gene. The junction had 5 bases not matched to a gene; V was cut back by 5 bases and J by 5 bases. CDR3 DNA sequence: TGTGCCAGCAGCGTACCCGGGGGGGAGACCCAGTACTTC. Encoded protein: CASSVPGGETQYF.

The rearrangement joins TRBV25-1 to TRBJ2-5, with TRBD1 matching over 9 bases. Looked up from germline, CDR1 is MGHDK and CDR2 is SYGVNS. With 6 bases clipped from V and 3 bases from J, the junction kept 8 bases outside the gene matches. This CDR3 region has 15 residues. The CDR3 is CASRQGADPKETQYF. CDR3 nucleotide sequence: TGTGCCAGCAGACAGGGGGCAGACCCAAAAGAGACCCAGTACTTC.